This T cell receptor beta chain was profiled in a study of blood T cell repertoires in COVID-19. Original processing notes: Amplification of reference gene primers was used by the study to estimate nucleated cell counts. Sequencing was performed with immunoSEQ multiplex PCR; in TCRdb, only in-frame clones are kept and a portion is missing. D and trimming were read from the DNA, whereas the V and J calls and clone size are those reported in that table. The sample holds about 90,000 clones, about nine tenths seen once. This clone has just a few counts. Sequenced input: peripheral blood. The sequence derives from a woman in her 70s with acute or convalescent COVID-19.

This CDR3 reads CASSVSGTIYF. CDR3 coding DNA: TGTGCCAGCAGTGTTTCCGGCACCATATATTTT. The gene calls are TRBV2 and TRBJ1-3; D uncertain. The CDR3 extends over 11 amino acids. The germline V and J ends were trimmed by 4 bases and 9 bases, with 7 bases remaining between them. The germline gives CDR1 SNHLY, CDR2 FYNNEI.